In this sample, the clone carrying this T cell receptor (beta chain) turned up many times. CDR3 regions of TCR beta were amplified from RNA transcripts. HTBI primers served in a first-round RT-PCR, which a second-round multiplex PCR followed. TCRdb recomputed calls from the multiplex PCR reads with MiXCR, one row per CDR3 protein. The table lists roughly 480,000 distinct CDR3 sequences, over 13% of them singletons. This CDR3 has 15 amino acids. Per germline, CDR1 LNHNV and CDR2 YYDKDF (reference sequence). J gave up 1 base and V 0 bases, and 1 base lay outside the gene matches. It was from about 10 ml of fresh peripheral blood that the PBMCs came. The data were taken from a study of Graves' ophthalmopathy and Graves' hyperthyroidism.

Material for sequencing was blood. This TCR came from a woman under 40 with Graves' ophthalmopathy. V and J are TRBV15 and TRBJ2-5, with 8 positions matching TRBD1. The CDR3 DNA reads as TGTGCCACCAGCAGAGATGACAGGGGCCAAGAGACCCAGTACTTC. Its translation is CATSRDDRGQETQYF.